The 6 T cell receptor beta chains below come from one sample, sequenced in a study of technical replicates of blood from several donors. Only in-frame clones appear in the TCRdb table, and some are missing; sequencing was by immunoSEQ multiplex PCR. The repertoire holds roughly 62,000 clones, with roughly nine tenths as singletons. The sequencing sample was made of PBMCs. The receptors stem from a human donor in good health. Some clones in this sample may be carry-over from other donors' samples.

The V and J genes are TRBV19 and TRBJ2-7; D call uncertain. Germline V gene lookup returns CDR1 LNHDA and CDR2 SQIVND (reference sequence). CDR3 length: 12 residues. Deletions cut 5 bases from V and 2 bases from J, with 7 bases between. The CDR3 nucleotides read TGTGCCAGTAGTGTGGGCACCTACGAGCAGTACTTC. Translation gives CASSVGTYEQYF.

This sequence joins TRBV20-1 and TRBJ2-2, with D unclear. Trimming removed 6 bases from V and 6 bases from J, with 8 bases in between. CDR3 size: 11 residues. Germline loops: CDR1 DFQATT, CDR2 SNEGSKA (reference sequence). CDR3 protein: CSALGAGELFF. Written as DNA, the CDR3 is TGCAGTGCCCTGGGCGCCGGGGAGCTGTTTTTT.

The rearrangement links TRBV11-3 to TRBJ2-1; 7 bases are shared with TRBD1. V shed 5 bases and J 7 bases; nucleotides not matched to a gene: 11. The CDR3 runs 15 residues. Germline lookup yields CDR1 SGHNT and CDR2 YENEEA. The CDR3 region is CASSARKGADNEQFF. Written as DNA, the CDR3 is TGTGCCAGCAGCGCCCGGAAGGGGGCGGATAATGAGCAGTTCTTC.

This chain joins TRBV6-1 and TRBJ2-5; 12 positions match TRBD2. V trimming: 6 bases; J trimming: 2 bases; junction bases outside the gene matches: 4. This CDR3 is built from 15 residues. The germline gives CDR1 MNHNS, CDR2 SASEGT. CDR3 nucleotide sequence: TGTGCCAGCAGACTAGCGGGAGGAGGACAAGAGACCCAGTACTTC. The encoded protein is CASRLAGGGQETQYF.

The sample holds a few counts of this clone. The genes are TRBV6-1 and TRBJ1-2, with a tentative D call TRBD1 (5 bases). Germline V gene data show CDR1 as MNHNS and CDR2 as SASEGT. V was trimmed by 1 base and J by 4 bases, leaving 13 bases between them. The CDR3 contains 15 residues. CDR3 DNA sequence: TGTGCCAGCAGTGAAGATCGGGGGGGAATCTATGGCTACACCTTC. This translates into CASSEDRGGIYGYTF.

This CDR3 is CATAARVSNEQFF. The DNA for the CDR3 is TGTGCCACCGCTGCCAGGGTGAGCAATGAGCAGTTCTTC. This rearrangement joins TRBV6-6 to TRBJ2-1; D perhaps matches TRBD1 (5 bases). V was trimmed by 10 bases and J by 6 bases, leaving 16 bases between them. The CDR3 extends over 13 amino acids. CDR1 is MNHNY, CDR2 SVGAGI, per germline (reference sequence).